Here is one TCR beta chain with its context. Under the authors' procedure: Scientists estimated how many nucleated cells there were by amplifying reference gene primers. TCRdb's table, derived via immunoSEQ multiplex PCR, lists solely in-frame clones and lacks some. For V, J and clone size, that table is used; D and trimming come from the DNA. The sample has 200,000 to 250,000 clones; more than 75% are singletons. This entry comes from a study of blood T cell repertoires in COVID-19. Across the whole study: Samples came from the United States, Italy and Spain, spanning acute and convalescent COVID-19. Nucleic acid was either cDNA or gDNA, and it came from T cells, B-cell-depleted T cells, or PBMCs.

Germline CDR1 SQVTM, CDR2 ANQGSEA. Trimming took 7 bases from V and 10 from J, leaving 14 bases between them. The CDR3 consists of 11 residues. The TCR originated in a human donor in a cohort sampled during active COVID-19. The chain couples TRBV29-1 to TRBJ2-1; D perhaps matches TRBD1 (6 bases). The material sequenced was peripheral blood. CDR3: CSAYTGKEQFF. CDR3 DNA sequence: TGCAGCGCTTACACAGGGAAAGAGCAGTTCTTC.